Listed here are 10 T cell receptor beta chains from one sample, sequenced in a study of blood T cell repertoires in COVID-19. Using immunoSEQ multiplex PCR, the repertoire was profiled, and TCRdb retains in-frame clones only, with some absent. Of hundreds of thousands of clones in the sample, 75% to 90% are singletons; the top ten hold about 6%. Material: peripheral blood. The receptors stem from a woman aged 50 to 60 with COVID-19, enrolled during active disease.

The V call is TRBV20-1, the J call TRBJ1-5, with TRBD1 matching 9 bases. CDR1 and CDR2 (germline): DFQATT, SNEGSKA (reference sequence). Trimming at V came to 3 bases and at J to 9 bases, leaving 9 bases not matched to a gene. This CDR3 comprises 14 residues. As DNA, the CDR3 is TGCAGTGCTAGTGGACAGGGGATTGGGGGGCCCCAGCATTTT. Residues: CSASGQGIGGPQHF.

Points on this clone: The same CDR3 also results from other DNA sequences found in this sample. The chain uses TRBV18 and TRBJ1-2, with D uncertain. Germline lookup yields CDR1 KGHSH and CDR2 LQKENI. V gave up 2 bases and J gave up 2 bases, with 9 bases separating them. The CDR3 is made up of 14 amino acids. CDR3 sequence: CASSPSTRNYGYTF. The CDR3 DNA is TGTGCCAGCTCACCATCGACACGGAACTATGGCTACACCTTC.

The genes are TRBV5-5 and TRBJ1-3, with D hard to call. The CDR3 spans 14 residues. CDR1 SGHKS and CDR2 YYEKEE come from the germline V gene (reference sequence). Between the trimmed V and J ends, which lost 8 bases and 0 bases, there was a span of 12 bases. CDR3 in amino acids: CASRDTSSGNTIYF. CDR3 in DNA: TGTGCCAGTCGCGACACCAGCTCTGGAAACACCATATATTTT.

The gene calls are TRBV7-9 and TRBJ1-1; possible D gene TRBD1, 6 bases. Germline loops: CDR1 SEHNR, CDR2 FQNEAQ (reference sequence). This CDR3 spans 16 amino acids. Deletions cut 2 bases from V and 4 bases from J, with 17 bases between. The CDR3 DNA reads TGTGCCAGCAGCTTATTCCTGGACAGACCGACCACTGAAGCTTTCTTT. It codes for CASSLFLDRPTTEAFF.

The chain is built from TRBV7-9 and TRBJ1-1; tentatively, D is TRBD1 (6 bases). The CDR3 is 14 residues long. Deletions cut 5 bases from V and 0 bases from J, with 10 bases between. CDR1 and CDR2 from the germline V gene are SEHNR and FQNEAQ (reference sequence). CDR3: CASSLQGLNTEAFF. CDR3 DNA sequence: TGTGCCAGCAGCCTACAGGGTTTGAACACTGAAGCTTTCTTT. The complete variable domain, with remaining parts taken from reference TRBV7-9 and TRBJ1-1, reads DTGVSQNPRHKITKRGQNVTFRCDPISEHNRLYWYRQTLGQGPEFLTYFQNEAQLEKSRLLSDRFSAERPKGSFSTLEIQRTEQGDSAMYLCASSLQGLNTEAFFGQGTRLTVV.

This rearrangement joins TRBV5-4 to TRBJ2-7; TRBD1 matches at 8 bases. The V gene end was trimmed by 3 bases and the J gene end by 6 bases; junction bases not matched to a gene: 8. The V gene's germline CDR1 is SGHNT and CDR2 YYREEE (reference sequence). This CDR3 contains 14 residues. The CDR3 DNA reads as TGTGCCAGCAGCTGGGGGCAGGGGGCCTTCGAGCAGTACTTC. It codes for CASSWGQGAFEQYF.

V and J are TRBV5-4 and TRBJ2-5, with a possible D match to TRBD1 (6 bases). Per the germline V gene, CDR1 is SGHNT and CDR2 is YYREEE (reference sequence). This CDR3 comprises 14 residues. V was trimmed by 2 bases and J by 2 bases, leaving 10 bases between them. The CDR3 sequence: CASSLVGTQETQYF. The CDR3 region has the DNA TGTGCCAGCAGCTTAGTCGGGACACAAGAGACCCAGTACTTC.

The chain uses TRBV11-2 and TRBJ1-3, with D perhaps matching TRBD1 (6 bases). Germline V gene data show CDR1 as SGHAT and CDR2 as FQNNGV. The V end lost 3 bases, the J end lost 4 bases, and 10 bases lay between the germline ends. The CDR3 has 14 residues. The CDR3 reads CASSLVQGGNTIYF. The DNA for the CDR3 is TGTGCCAGCAGCTTGGTACAGGGAGGAAACACCATATATTTT.

This clone was counted a single time. The chain joins TRBV13 to TRBJ2-7; TRBD2 is a possible D gene (5 bases). Germline lookup yields CDR1 PRHDT and CDR2 FYEKMQ (reference sequence). The CDR3 length is 14 residues. V was shortened by 4 bases and J by 3 bases, with 13 bases between the two germline ends. The CDR3 nucleotides read TGTGCCAGCAGCTCCTCTAGCATCGACTACGAGCAGTACTTC. Amino acids: CASSSSSIDYEQYF.

The rearrangement uses TRBV7-6 and TRBJ1-1, with TRBD1 matching over 9 bases. The CDR3 length is 16 residues. Germline V gene lookup returns CDR1 SGHVS and CDR2 FNYEAQ. The V segment lost 4 bases and the J segment 0 bases; nucleotides outside the gene matches: 6. The CDR3 region is CASSSAGQGLNTEAFF. The CDR3 DNA follows: TGTGCCAGCAGCTCAGCGGGACAGGGTTTGAACACTGAAGCTTTCTTT.